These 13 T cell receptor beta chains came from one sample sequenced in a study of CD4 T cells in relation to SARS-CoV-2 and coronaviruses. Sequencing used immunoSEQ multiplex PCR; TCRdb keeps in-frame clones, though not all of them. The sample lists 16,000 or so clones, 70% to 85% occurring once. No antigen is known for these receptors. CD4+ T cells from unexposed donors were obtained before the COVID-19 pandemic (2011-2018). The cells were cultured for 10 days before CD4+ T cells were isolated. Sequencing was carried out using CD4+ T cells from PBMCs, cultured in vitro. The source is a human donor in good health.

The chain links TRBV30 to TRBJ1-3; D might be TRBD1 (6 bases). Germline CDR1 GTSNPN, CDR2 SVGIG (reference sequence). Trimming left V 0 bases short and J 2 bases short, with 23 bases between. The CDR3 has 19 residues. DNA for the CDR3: TGTGCCTGGAGTGTACCCCCACCAAGGGGGAGGGGCCCTGGAAACACCATATATTTT. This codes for CAWSVPPPRGRGPGNTIYF. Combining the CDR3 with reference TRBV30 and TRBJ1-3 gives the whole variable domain SQTIHQWPATLVQPVGSPLSLECTVEGTSNPNLYWYRQAAGRGLQLLFYSVGIGQISSEVPQNLSASRPQDRQFILSSKKLLLSDSGFYLCAWSVPPPRGRGPGNTIYFGEGSWLTVV.

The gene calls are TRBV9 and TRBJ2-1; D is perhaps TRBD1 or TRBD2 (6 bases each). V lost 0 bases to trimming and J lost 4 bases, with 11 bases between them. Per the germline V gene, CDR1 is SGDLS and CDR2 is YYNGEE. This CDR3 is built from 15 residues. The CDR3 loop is CASSVGGGGYNEQFF. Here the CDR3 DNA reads TGTGCCAGCAGCGTAGGAGGAGGGGGTTACAATGAGCAGTTCTTC.

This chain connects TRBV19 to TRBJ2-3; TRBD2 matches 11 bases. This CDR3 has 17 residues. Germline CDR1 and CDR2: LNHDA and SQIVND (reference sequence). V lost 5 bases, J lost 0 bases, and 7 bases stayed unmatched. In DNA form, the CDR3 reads TGTGCCAGTAGTTTCTCCGGGACTAGCGGAAGCACAGATACGCAGTATTTT. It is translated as CASSFSGTSGSTDTQYF.

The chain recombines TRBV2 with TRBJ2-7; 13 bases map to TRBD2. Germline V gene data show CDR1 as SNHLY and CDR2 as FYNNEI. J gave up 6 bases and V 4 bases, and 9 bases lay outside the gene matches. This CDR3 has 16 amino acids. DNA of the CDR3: TGTGCCAGCAGTGTAACCCCGGGACTAGCGGGAAGCGAGCAGTACTTC. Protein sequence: CASSVTPGLAGSEQYF.

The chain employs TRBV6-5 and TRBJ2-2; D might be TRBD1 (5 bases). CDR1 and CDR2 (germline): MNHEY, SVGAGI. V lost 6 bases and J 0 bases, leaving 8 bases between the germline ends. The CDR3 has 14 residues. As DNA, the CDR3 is TGTGCCAGCAGCGTGACAGCGAACACCGGGGAGCTGTTTTTT. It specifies CASSVTANTGELFF.

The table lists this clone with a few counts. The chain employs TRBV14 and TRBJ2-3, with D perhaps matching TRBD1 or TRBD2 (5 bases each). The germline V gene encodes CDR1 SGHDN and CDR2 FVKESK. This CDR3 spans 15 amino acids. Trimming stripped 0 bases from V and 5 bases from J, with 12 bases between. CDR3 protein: CASSQESPGRDTQYF. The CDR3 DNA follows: TGTGCCAGCAGCCAAGAGTCCCCAGGGAGAGATACGCAGTATTTT. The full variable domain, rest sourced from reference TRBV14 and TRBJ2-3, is EAGVTQFPSHSVIEKGQTVTLRCDPISGHDNLYWYRRVMGKEIKFLLHFVKESKQDESGMPNNRFLAERTGGTYSTLKVQPAELEDSGVYFCASSQESPGRDTQYFGPGTRLTVL.

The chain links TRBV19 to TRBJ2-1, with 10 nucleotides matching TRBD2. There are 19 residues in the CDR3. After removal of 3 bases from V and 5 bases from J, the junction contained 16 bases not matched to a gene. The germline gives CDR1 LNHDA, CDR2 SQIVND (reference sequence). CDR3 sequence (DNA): TGTGCCAGTAGTATTTCGGGACTAGCGAGTAGTGTAAAGGACAATGAGCAGTTCTTC. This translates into CASSISGLASSVKDNEQFF.

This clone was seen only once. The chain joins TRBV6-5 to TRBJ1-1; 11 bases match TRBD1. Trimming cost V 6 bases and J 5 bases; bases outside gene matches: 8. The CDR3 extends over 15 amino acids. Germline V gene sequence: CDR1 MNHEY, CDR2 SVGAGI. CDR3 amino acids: CASRAGTGGQTEAFF. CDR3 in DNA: TGTGCCAGCAGGGCCGGGACAGGGGGACAGACTGAAGCTTTCTTT.

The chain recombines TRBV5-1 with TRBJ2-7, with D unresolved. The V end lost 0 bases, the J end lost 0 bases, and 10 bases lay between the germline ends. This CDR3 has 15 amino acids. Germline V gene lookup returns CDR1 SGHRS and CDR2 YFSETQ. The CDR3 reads CASSLGSSPSYEQYF. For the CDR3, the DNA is TGCGCCAGCAGCTTGGGCTCCAGTCCCTCCTACGAGCAGTACTTC.

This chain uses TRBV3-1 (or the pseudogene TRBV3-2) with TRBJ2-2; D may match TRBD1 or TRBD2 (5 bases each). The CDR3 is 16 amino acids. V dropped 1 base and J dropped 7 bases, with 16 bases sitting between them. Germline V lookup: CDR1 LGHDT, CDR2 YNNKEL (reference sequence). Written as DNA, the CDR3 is TGTGCCAGCAGCCAAGCGGGTTTGGGGGTAGGCGGGGAGCTGTTTTTT. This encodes CASSQAGLGVGGELFF.

The CDR3 protein is CARSLEGLQSSYNEQFF. The CDR3 DNA sequence: TGTGCCAGAAGCCTAGAGGGACTACAGAGCTCCTACAATGAGCAGTTCTTC. The rearrangement joins TRBV5-3 to TRBJ2-1, with TRBD2 identical over 7 bases. TRBV5-3 is an ORF, with its function uncertain. V shed 4 bases, J shed 0 bases, and the junction held 10 bases outside the gene matches. The CDR3 covers 17 residues.

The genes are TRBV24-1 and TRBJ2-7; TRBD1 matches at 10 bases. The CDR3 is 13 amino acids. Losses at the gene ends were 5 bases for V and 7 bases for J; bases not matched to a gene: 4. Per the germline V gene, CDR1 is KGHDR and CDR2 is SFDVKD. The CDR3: CATSGQGAWEQYF. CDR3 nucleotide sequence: TGTGCCACCAGTGGACAGGGGGCTTGGGAGCAGTACTTC.

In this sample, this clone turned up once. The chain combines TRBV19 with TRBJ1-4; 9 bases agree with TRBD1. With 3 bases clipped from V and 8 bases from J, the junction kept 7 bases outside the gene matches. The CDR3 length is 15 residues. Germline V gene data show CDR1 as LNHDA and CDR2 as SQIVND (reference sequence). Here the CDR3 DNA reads TGTGCCAGTAGTATGGCCACAGGGGGCGAAGAAAAACTGTTTTTT. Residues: CASSMATGGEEKLFF. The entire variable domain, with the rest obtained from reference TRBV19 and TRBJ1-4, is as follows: DGGITQSPKYLFRKEGQNVTLSCEQNLNHDAMYWYRQDPGQGLRLIYYSQIVNDFQKGDIAEGYSVSREKKESFPLTVTSAQKNPTAFYLCASSMATGGEEKLFFGSGTQLSVL.